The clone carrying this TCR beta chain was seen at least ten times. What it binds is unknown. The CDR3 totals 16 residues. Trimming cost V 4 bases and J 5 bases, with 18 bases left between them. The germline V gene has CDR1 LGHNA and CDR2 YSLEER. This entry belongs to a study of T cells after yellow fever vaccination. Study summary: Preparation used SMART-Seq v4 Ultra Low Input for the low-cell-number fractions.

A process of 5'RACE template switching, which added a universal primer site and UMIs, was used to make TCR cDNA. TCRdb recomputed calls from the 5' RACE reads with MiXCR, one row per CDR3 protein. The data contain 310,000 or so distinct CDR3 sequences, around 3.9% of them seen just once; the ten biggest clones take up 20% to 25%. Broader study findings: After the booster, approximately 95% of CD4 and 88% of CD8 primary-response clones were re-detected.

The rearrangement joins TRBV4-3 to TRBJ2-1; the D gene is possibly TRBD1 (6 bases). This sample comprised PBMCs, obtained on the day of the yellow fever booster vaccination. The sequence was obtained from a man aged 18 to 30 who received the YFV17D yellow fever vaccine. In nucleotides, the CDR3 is TGCGCCAGCAGCCGGAACCTAGACAGGCCCAACAATGAGCAGTTCTTC. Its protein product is CASSRNLDRPNNEQFF.